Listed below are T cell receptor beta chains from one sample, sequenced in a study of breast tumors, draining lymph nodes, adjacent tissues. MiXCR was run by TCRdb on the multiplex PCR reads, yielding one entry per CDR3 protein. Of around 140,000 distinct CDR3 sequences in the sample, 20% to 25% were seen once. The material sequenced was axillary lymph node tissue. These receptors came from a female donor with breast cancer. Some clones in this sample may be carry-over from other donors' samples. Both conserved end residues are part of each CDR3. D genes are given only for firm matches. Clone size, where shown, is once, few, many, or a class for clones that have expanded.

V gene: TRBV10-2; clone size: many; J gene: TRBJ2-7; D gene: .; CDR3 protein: CASQAGTYEQYF; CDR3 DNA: TGCGCCAGCCAGGCGGGTACCTACGAGCAGTACTTC
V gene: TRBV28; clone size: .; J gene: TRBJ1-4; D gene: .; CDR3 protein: CASSSGPTNEKLFF; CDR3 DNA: TGTGCCAGCAGTTCAGGGCCAACTAATGAAAAACTGTTTTTT
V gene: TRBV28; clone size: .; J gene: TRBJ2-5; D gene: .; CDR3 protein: CASSGDFQETQYF; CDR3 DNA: TGTGCCAGCAGTGGGGACTTCCAAGAGACCCAGTACTTC
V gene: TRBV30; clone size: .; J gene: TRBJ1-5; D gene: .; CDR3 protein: CAWSVMGYNQLQHF; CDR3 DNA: TGTGCCTGGAGTGTTATGGGATACAATCAGCTCCAGCATTTT
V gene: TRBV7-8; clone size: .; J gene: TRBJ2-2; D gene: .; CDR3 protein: CASSFNSPGELLF; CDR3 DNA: TGTGCCAGCAGCTTTAATAGCCCCGGGGAGCTGCTTTTT
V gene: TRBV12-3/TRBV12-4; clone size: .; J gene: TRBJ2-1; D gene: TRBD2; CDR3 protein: CASRGTSGRTGSYNEQFF; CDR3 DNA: TGTGCCAGCAGGGGGACTAGCGGGAGGACGGGCTCCTACAATGAGCAGTTCTTC
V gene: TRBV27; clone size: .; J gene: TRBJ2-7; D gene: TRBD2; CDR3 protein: CASSRGLAGRGAYEQYF; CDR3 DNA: TGTGCCAGCAGCCGGGGACTAGCGGGAAGGGGCGCCTACGAGCAGTACTTC
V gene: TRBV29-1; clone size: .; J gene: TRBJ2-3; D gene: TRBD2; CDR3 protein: CSVVQLAGVGDTQYF; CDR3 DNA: TGCAGCGTTGTGCAGCTAGCGGGAGTAGGAGATACGCAGTATTTT
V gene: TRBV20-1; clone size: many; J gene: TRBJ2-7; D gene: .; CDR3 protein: CSAPGKGPNSYEQYF; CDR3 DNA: TGCAGTGCTCCGGGAAAGGGACCCAACTCCTACGAGCAGTACTTC
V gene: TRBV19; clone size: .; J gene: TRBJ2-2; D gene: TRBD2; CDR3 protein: CASSLGTTITGELFF; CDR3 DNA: TGTGCCAGTAGTCTAGGGACTACGATCACCGGGGAGCTGTTTTTT
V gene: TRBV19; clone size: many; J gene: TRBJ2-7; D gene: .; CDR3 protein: CATQGREESYEQYF; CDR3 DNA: TGTGCCACCCAAGGGAGAGAGGAAAGCTACGAGCAGTACTTC
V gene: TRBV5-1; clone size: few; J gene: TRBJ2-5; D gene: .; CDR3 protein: CASSSLPTETQYF; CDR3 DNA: TGCGCCAGCAGCTCCCTTCCTACAGAGACCCAGTACTTC
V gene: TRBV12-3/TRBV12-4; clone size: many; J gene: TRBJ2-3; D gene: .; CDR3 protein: CASSPGLRRGDTQYF; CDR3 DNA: TGTGCCAGCAGTCCAGGACTTCGTCGTGGCGATACGCAGTATTTT
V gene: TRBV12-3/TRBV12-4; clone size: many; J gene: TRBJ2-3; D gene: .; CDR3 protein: CASTTPGERVQDTQYF; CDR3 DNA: TGTGCCAGCACCACCCCCGGTGAGAGGGTACAAGATACGCAGTATTTT
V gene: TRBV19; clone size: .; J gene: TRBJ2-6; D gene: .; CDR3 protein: CASSIRAVRASSGANVLTF; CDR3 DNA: TGTGCCAGTAGTATCCGGGCGGTGCGGGCGAGCTCTGGGGCCAACGTCCTGACTTTC
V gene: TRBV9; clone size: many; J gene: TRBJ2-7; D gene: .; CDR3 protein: CASSVVPHPGDEQYF; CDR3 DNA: TGTGCCAGCAGCGTAGTTCCCCACCCGGGAGACGAGCAGTACTTC
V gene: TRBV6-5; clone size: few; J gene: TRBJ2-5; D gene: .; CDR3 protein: CASSYRGTADETQYF; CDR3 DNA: TGTGCCAGCAGTTACCGCGGGACAGCCGACGAGACCCAGTACTTC
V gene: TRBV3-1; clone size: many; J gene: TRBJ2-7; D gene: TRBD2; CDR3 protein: CASSPQLAGGKSYEQYF; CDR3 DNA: TGTGCCAGCAGCCCCCAGCTAGCGGGAGGTAAATCGTACGAGCAGTACTTC
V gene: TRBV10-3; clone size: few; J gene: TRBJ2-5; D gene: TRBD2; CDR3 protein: CAISRSGRVETQYF; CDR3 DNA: TGTGCCATCAGTCGTAGCGGGAGAGTGGAGACCCAGTACTTC
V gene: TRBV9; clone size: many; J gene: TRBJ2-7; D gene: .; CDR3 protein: CASSAYGVNEVYEQYF; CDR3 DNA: TGTGCCAGCAGCGCCTACGGGGTGAACGAGGTATACGAGCAGTACTTC
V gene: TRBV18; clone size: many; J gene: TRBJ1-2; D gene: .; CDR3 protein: CASSPGLSVNGYTF; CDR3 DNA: TGTGCCAGCTCACCCGGTCTTTCCGTCAATGGCTACACCTTC
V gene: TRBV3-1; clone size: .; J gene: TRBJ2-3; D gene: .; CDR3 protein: CASSQDLWTDTQYF; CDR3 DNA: TGTGCCAGCAGCCAAGATCTATGGACAGATACGCAGTATTTT
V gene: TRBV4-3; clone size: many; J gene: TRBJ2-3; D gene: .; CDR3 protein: CASSQDTRRTQYF; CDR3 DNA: TGCGCCAGCAGCCAAGATACAAGGCGTACGCAGTATTTT
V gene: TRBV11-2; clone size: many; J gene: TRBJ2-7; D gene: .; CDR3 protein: CASSPGFEQYF; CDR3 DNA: TGTGCCAGCAGCCCTGGCTTCGAGCAGTACTTC